This T cell receptor (beta chain) was identified during a study of beta chain features in type 1 diabetes listed by TCRdb under 2018. With regard to the full study: No differences in mean age, gender distribution, total cell number or subset yield were found between patients and healthy donors. In the study, recently diagnosed type 1 diabetes patients and matched healthy donors were compared on the TCRB repertoires of their sorted circulating CD4+ T cell subsets. Regulatory and stem cell-like memory subsets were obtained from only 8 patients and about 8 healthy donors, while naive and central memory subsets were obtained from all 28 donors. Across all samples, approximately 98,000,000 sorted cells were examined, and cell number per subset correlated strongly with RNA yield.

Notes on this clone: This clone's antigen is unknown. Per-nucleotide qualities are absent, and no much larger clonotype sits a single base away.

Reading from cysteine to phenylalanine, the CDR3 counts 13 amino acids. The read is trimmed to its CDR3 DNA, 39 bases read in frame from base 1. Relative to germline, V is missing 0 bases and J is missing 7 bases, with 1 base of the junction outside any gene match. The germline V gene gives CDR1 as SGHRS and CDR2 as YFSETQ. The entire isolated RNA was reverse transcribed using the High Capacity cDNA Reverse Transcription Kit, and thus expressed TCRB transcripts were sequenced. Deep immunoSEQ sequencing was applied to naive, central memory and regulatory T cell samples, giving an average of roughly 3.5 million total reads per sample. After sorted cells were lysed in RLT buffer, RNA was extracted with DNase-treated RNeasy Micro or Mini kits, with the choice depending on cell number. To prevent cross-contamination, each cell subset was processed individually, whereas patient and healthy donor samples were processed jointly. The immunoSEQ multiplex PCR was used to amplify TCRB sequences from cDNA, generating 87-bp fragments that spanned the CDR3 region. The amplicons were sequenced using the Illumina HiSeq platform. In the original analysis: Synthetic template baselines were used to correct PCR bias computationally, reads within Hamming distance 2 were collapsed together, and singletons that could not be merged were discarded. By aligning reads against IMGT, V, D and J genes, CDR3 length, and insertions or deletions at six rearrangement sites were assigned. Within each subset, clonotype counts were normalized to sorted cell number, after which true diversity and Gini coefficients were computed with the tcR R package. The overlap coefficient, calculated on TCRB nucleotide sequences, was used to quantify repertoire sharing. Sourced from immuneACCESS, this table was stored by TCRdb with only in-frame sequences that have V and J called. A share of the clones is absent; for the studies checked, an unresolved V gene accounts for under half, and the remainder has no known explanation. V, J and clone size reflect that table, while D and trimming were determined from the DNA. In this sample the table shows 130,000 to 150,000 clones, about a tenth of which occur a single time. Of the sample, around 0.63% falls within the top ten clones.

From each donor, a single peripheral blood sample of around 120 mL on average was drawn into heparinised tubes. Naive, central memory, regulatory and stem cell-like memory CD4+ T cells were sorted on a BD FACSAria II using a panel including CD45RO, CCR7, CD25, CD127, CD95 and CD27. A purity above 98% was achieved for all sorted populations. PBMCs were isolated right away by Lymphoprep density gradient centrifugation and were stained directly, without culture. So that batch effects would be minimized, each experiment stained and sorted samples in pairs, pairing one healthy donor with one patient. What the study reported, not specific to this receptor: Because cDNA was sequenced instead of genomic DNA, highly expressing activated cells could be over-represented, though the groups showed no difference in activation or CD3 levels. Fewer insertions and more nucleotide deletions at VDJ recombination sites were observed in patients with type 1 diabetes, implying thymic rearrangement abnormalities. Naive, central memory and regulatory TCRB repertoires appeared to be more alike among patients than among healthy donors. PCR may preferentially amplify shorter templates, but because patient and control samples were amplified and corrected together, any resulting skew would affect both groups equally. In all four CD4+ subsets, TCRB CDR3 length was moderately but significantly shorter in type 1 diabetes patients. HLA sub-analyses involved small numbers of individuals, so any influence of HLA type on TCRB rearrangement remained unresolved.

This sequence was found in a man younger than 35 in good health. This chain joins TRBV5-1 to TRBJ2-4; 7 junctional bases match TRBD1. Sequenced: central memory CD4+ T cells from blood. In nucleotides, the sequence is TGCGCCAGCAGCTTGGGACAGGGTAACATTCAGTACTTC. This gives the protein CASSLGQGNIQYF.